This T cell receptor (beta chain) was identified in a study of radiation and T cells in renal cell carcinoma. Study observations and caveats: Top tumor clonotypes rose in blood 2 weeks post-radiation, then contracted.

This CDR3 is built from 11 residues. CDR1 and CDR2 from the germline V gene are SEHNR and FQNEAQ (reference sequence). V shed 2 bases and J shed 8 bases, with 6 bases lying between them. Time point here: blood 4 weeks post-SBRT, at nephrectomy. Described treatment: 15 Gy SBRT to primary tumor, nephrectomy 4 weeks later. Radiation-treated patients gave blood at baseline, week 2 and week 4. Clones were read by immunoSEQ multiplex PCR, and TCRdb kept only the in-frame ones, dropping some. Among about 170,000 clones, approximately 90% were seen once, and the ten largest hold approximately 10%. Note on this clone: Its antigen is as yet unknown.

This TCR was sampled from a woman aged 45-65 years with renal cell carcinoma. Material: blood, obtained from a patient whose treatment included radiotherapy and nephrectomy. This chain links TRBV7-9 with TRBJ1-2; the D is unclear. The CDR3 nucleotides read TGTGCCAGCAGCTTAAGATCCGGCTACACCTTC. Its protein is CASSLRSGYTF. Combining the CDR3 with reference TRBV7-9 and TRBJ1-2 gives the whole variable domain DTGVSQNPRHKITKRGQNVTFRCDPISEHNRLYWYRQTLGQGPEFLTYFQNEAQLEKSRLLSDRFSAERPKGSFSTLEIQRTEQGDSAMYLCASSLRSGYTFGSGTRLTVV.